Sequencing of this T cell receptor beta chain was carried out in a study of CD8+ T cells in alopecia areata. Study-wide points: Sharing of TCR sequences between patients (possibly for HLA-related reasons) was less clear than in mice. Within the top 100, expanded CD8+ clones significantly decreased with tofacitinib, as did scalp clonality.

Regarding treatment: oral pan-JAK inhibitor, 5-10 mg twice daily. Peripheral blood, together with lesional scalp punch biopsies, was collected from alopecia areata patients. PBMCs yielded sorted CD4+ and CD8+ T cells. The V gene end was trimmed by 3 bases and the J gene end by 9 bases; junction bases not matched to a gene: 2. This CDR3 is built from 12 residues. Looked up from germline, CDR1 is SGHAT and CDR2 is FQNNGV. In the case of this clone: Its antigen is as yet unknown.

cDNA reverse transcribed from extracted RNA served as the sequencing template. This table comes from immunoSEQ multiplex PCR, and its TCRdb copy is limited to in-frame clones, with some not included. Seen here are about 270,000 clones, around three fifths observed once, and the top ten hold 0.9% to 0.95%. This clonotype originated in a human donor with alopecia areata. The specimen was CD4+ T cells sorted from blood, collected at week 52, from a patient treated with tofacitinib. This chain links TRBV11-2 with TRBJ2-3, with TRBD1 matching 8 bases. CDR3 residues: CASSLTGVTQYF. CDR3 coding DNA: TGTGCCAGCAGCTTGACAGGGGTAACGCAGTATTTT.